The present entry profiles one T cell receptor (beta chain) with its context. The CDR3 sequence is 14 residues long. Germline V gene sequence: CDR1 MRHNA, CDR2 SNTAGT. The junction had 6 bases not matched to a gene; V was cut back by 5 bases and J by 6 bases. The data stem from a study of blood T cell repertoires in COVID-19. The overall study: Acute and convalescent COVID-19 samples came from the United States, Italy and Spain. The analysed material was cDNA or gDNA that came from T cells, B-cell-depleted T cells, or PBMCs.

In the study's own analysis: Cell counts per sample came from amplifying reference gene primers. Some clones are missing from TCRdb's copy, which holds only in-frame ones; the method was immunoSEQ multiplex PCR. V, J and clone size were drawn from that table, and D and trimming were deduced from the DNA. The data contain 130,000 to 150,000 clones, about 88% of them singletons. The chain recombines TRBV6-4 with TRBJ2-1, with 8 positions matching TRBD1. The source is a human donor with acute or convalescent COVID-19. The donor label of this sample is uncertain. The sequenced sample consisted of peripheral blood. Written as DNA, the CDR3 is TGTGCCAGCAGTTTGTCCGGGACAGGCAATGAGCAGTTCTTC. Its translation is CASSLSGTGNEQFF.